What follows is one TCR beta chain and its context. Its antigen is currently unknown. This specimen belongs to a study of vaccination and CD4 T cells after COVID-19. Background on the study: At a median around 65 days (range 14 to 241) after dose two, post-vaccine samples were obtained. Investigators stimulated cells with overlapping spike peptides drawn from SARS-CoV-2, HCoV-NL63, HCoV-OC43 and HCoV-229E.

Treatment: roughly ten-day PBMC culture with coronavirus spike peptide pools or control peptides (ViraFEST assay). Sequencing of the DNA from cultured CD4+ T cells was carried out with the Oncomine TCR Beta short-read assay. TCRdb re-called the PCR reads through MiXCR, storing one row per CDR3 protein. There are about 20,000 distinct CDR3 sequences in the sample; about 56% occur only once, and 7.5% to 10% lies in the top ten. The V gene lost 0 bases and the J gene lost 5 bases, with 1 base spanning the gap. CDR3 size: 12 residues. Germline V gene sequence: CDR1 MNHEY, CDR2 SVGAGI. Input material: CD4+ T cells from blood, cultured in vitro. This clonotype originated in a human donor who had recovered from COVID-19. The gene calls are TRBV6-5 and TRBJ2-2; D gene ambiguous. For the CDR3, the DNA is TGTGCCAGCAGTTACTCTACCGGGGAGCTGTTTTTT. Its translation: CASSYSTGELFF.